The rows below give T cell receptor beta chains drawn from one sample of a study of cytomegalovirus exposure and HLA in healthy donors. The method was immunoSEQ multiplex PCR; TCRdb's version includes in-frame clones alone and lacks a portion of them. Of more than 95,000 clones listed, around four fifths are singletons. Material for sequencing was PBMCs. These receptors all come from a man in his late teens or twenties in good health and CMV-seropositive. Each CDR3 is given with its conserved first and last residue. The order of the fields is V gene, D gene, J gene, CDR3 length, clone size, CDR3 DNA, CDR3 protein. D genes are given only for firm matches. Clone size is shown for a subset of rows, as once, few, many or a class of expanded clone.

TRBV30	TRBD1	TRBJ2-7	12	NA	TGTGCCTGGAGTATACAGGGGCCCGAGCAGTACTTC	CAWSIQGPEQYF
TRBV10-3	NA	TRBJ2-5	14	few	TGTGCCATCAGTGACGGACGACAAAGCGGGACCCAGTACTTC	CAISDGRQSGTQYF
TRBV6-9	NA	TRBJ1-3	14	NA	TGTGCCAGCAGTTTTTGGGCCTCTGGAAACACCATATATTTT	CASSFWASGNTIYF
TRBV19	TRBD1	TRBJ1-5	14	NA	TGTGCCAGTAGTATCTCAGGGGGAGGACAGCCCCAGCATTTT	CASSISGGGQPQHF
TRBV7-2	TRBD1	TRBJ1-2	13	NA	TGTGCCAGCAGCCCGGGACAGGGCGGAGGCTACACCTTC	CASSPGQGGGYTF
TRBV11-2	NA	TRBJ1-3	17	few	TGTGCCAGCAGCTTAATTTTGGGACAACTCTCTGGAAACACCATATATTTT	CASSLILGQLSGNTIYF
TRBV7-9	NA	TRBJ2-7	15	NA	TGTGCCAGCAGCTCCGCCGGTAGCCGTCCCTACGAGCAGTACTTC	CASSSAGSRPYEQYF
TRBV2	NA	TRBJ2-1	13	NA	TGTGCCAGCAGTAAGGACTTGCTCCATGAGCAGTTCTTC	CASSKDLLHEQFF
TRBV2	TRBD2	TRBJ2-5	15	NA	TGTGCCAGCAGGGGAGCGGGGGGATTTTCGGAGACCCAGTACTTC	CASRGAGGFSETQYF
TRBV29-1	NA	TRBJ2-7	14	medium-sized	TGCAGCGTTGTAGGGGCGGTGAGCTCCTACGAGCAGTACTTC	CSVVGAVSSYEQYF
TRBV5-1	NA	TRBJ2-1	15	NA	TGCGCCAGCAGCTCTCAGGGGGGCCCTTACAATGAGCAGTTCTTC	CASSSQGGPYNEQFF
TRBV10-3	NA	TRBJ1-1	13	NA	TGTGCCATCAGGGAACAGGGAGGGACTGAAGCTTTCTTT	CAIREQGGTEAFF
TRBV7-9	NA	TRBJ2-5	12	NA	TGTGCCACTCAGGACACCCAAGAGACCCAGTACTTC	CATQDTQETQYF
TRBV13	TRBD1	TRBJ2-2	15	NA	TGTGCCAGCAGTCTAGGACAGGGGATGGCCGGGGAGCTGTTTTTT	CASSLGQGMAGELFF
TRBV7-9	NA	TRBJ2-3	12	once	TGTGCCAGCAACTTCTACGCGGATACGCAGTATTTT	CASNFYADTQYF
TRBV4-1	NA	TRBJ2-7	13	NA	TGCGCCAGCAGCCTGACAGAAGGGTACGAGCAGTACTTC	CASSLTEGYEQYF